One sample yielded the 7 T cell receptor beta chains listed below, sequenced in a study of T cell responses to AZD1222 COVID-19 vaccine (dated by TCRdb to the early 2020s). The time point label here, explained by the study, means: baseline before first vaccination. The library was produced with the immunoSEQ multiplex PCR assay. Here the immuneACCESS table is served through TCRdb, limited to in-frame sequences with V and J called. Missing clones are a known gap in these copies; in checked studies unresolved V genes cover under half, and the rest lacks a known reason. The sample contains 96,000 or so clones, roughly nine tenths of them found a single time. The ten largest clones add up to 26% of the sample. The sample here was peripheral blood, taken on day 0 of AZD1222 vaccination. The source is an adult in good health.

In DNA, the CDR3 is TGTGCCAGCAGTTTAACGGACAGGGGGGACACTGAAGCTTTCTTT. This sequence encodes CASSLTDRGDTEAFF. This chain uses TRBV28 with TRBJ1-1; 10 bases align to TRBD1. Trimming took 2 bases from V and 3 from J; bases not matched to a gene: 3. Germline-derived CDR1 and CDR2 are MDHEN and SYDVKM. This CDR3 spans 15 amino acids.

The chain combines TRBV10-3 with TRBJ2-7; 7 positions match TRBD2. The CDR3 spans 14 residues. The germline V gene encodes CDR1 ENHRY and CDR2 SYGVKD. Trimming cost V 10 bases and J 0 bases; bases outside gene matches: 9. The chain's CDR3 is CATEREGLSYEQYF. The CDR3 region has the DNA TGTGCCACCGAGAGGGAGGGTCTCTCCTACGAGCAGTACTTC.

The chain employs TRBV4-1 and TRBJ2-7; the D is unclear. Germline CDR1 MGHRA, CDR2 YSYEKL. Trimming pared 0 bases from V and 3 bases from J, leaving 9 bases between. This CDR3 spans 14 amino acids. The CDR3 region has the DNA TGCGCCAGCAGCCAAGACTATGTAGGCTACGAGCAGTACTTC. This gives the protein CASSQDYVGYEQYF.

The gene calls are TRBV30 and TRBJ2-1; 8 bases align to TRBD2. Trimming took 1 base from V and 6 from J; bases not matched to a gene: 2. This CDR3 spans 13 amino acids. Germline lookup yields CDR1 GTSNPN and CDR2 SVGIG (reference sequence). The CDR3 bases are TGTGCCTGGAGTGAACTAGCGGTCAATGAGCAGTTCTTC. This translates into CAWSELAVNEQFF.

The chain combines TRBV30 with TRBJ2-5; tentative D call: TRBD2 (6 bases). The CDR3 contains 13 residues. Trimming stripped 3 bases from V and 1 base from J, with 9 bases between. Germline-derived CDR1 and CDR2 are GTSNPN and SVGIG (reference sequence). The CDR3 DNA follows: TGTGCCTGGAGCCGCGGGGCCCAAGAGACCCAGTACTTC. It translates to CAWSRGAQETQYF.

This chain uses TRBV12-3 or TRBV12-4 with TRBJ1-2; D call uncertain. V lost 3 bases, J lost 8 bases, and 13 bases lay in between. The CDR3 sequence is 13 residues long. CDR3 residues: CASSFGHEAGYTF. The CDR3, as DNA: TGTGCCAGCAGTTTTGGTCACGAGGCCGGCTACACCTTC.

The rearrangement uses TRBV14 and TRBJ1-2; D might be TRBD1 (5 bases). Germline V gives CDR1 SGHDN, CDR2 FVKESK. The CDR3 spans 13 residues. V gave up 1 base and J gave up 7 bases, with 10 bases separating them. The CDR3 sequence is CASSQVQGGGYTF. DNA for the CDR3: TGTGCCAGCAGCCAAGTTCAGGGCGGTGGCTACACCTTC.